The clone carrying this TCR beta chain has a count of ten or more. Its specificity is unknown. Trimming left V 7 bases short and J 4 bases short, with 16 bases between. Per germline, CDR1 SGHAT and CDR2 FQDESV (reference sequence). The CDR3 is made up of 14 amino acids. These data are taken from a study of CD8 T cells in ankylosing spondylitis. Study-level points and caveats: Roughly eight highly homologous variants made up a TCR beta motif that seemed to typify ankylosing spondylitis blood. Some motif variants had been reported before (in reactive arthritis synovial fluid and blood). Clones linked with disease were CD8+ and fairly uncommon in the peripheral blood.

Preparation of TCR beta libraries was done by quantitative 5'-RACE with molecular barcodes. From the 5' RACE reads, TCRdb called clonotypes with MiXCR, one entry per CDR3 protein. Of about 140,000 distinct CDR3 sequences listed, about 7% were seen once; the top ten hold over 10%. This rearrangement joins TRBV11-1 to TRBJ2-5; D perhaps matches TRBD2 (5 bases). The sequence was obtained from a female donor with ankylosing spondylitis or in good health (not recorded which). Material: blood, either unsorted or a sorted T cell fraction (not recorded which). The CDR3 loop is CASTLRPGRETQYF. The CDR3 DNA reads TGTGCCAGCACACTGAGGCCGGGGAGAGAGACCCAGTACTTC.